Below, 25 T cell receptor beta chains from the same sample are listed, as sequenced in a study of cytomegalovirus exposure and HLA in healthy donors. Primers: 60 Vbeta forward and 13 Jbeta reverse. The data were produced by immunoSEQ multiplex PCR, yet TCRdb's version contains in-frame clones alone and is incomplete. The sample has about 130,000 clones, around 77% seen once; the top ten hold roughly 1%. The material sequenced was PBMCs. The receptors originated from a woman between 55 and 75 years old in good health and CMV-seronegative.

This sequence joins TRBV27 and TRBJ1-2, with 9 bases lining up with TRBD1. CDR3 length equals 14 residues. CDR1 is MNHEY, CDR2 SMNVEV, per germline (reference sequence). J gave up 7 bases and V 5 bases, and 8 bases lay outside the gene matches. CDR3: CASSPFGQGLGYTF. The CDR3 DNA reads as TGTGCCAGCAGTCCCTTCGGACAGGGGCTTGGCTACACCTTC.

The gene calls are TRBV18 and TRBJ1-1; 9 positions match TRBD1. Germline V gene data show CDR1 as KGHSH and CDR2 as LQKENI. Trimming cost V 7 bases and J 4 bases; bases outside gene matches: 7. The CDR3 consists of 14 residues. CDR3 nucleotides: TGTGCCAGCTTCCAACAGGGGGCGACCACTGAAGCTTTCTTT. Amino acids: CASFQQGATTEAFF.

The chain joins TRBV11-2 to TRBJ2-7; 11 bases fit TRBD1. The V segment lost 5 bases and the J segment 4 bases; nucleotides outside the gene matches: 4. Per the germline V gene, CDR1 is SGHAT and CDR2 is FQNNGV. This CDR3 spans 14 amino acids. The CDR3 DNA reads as TGTGCCAGCAGCCCGGGGACAGGGGGTTACGAGCAGTACTTC. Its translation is CASSPGTGGYEQYF.

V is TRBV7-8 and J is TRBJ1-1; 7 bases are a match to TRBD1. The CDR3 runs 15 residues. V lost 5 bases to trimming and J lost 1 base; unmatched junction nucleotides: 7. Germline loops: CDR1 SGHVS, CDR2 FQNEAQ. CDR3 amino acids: CASSNHRGWNTEAFF. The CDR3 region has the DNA TGTGCCAGCAGCAACCACAGGGGATGGAACACTGAAGCTTTCTTT.

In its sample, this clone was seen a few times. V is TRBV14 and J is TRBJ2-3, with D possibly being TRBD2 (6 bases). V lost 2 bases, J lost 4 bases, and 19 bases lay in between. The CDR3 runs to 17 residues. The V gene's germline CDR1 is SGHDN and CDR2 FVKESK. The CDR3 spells CASSQSSGAPSPDTQYF. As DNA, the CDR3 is TGTGCCAGCAGCCAATCGTCGGGAGCTCCTTCCCCAGATACGCAGTATTTT.

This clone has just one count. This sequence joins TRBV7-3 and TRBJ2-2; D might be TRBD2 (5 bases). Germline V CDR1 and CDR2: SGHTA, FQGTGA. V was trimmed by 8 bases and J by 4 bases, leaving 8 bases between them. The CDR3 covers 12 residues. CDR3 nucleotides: TGTGCCAGCGGACTCTCCACCGGGGAGCTGTTTTTT. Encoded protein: CASGLSTGELFF. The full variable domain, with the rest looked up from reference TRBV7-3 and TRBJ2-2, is GAGVSQTPSNKVTEKGKYVELRCDPISGHTALYWYRQSLGQGPEFLIYFQGTGAADDSGLPNDRFFAVRPEGSVSTLKIQRTERGDSAVYLCASGLSTGELFFGEGSRLTVL.

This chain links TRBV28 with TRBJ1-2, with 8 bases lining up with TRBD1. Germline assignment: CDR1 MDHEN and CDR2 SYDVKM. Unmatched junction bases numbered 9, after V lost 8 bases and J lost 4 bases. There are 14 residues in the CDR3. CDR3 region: CASGQDREVYGYTF. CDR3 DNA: TGTGCCAGCGGACAGGACAGGGAGGTCTATGGCTACACCTTC.

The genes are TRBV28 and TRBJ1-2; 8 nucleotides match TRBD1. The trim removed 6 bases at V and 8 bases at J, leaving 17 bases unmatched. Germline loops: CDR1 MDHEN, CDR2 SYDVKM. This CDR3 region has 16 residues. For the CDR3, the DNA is TGTGCCAGCAGATTTACCGGGACAGGACCTTTAGGGGGCTACACCTTC. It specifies CASRFTGTGPLGGYTF.

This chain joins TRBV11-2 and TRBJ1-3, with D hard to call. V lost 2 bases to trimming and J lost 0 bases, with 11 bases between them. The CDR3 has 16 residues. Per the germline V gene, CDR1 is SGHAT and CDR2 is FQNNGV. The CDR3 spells CASSLKAASSGNTIYF. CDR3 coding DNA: TGTGCCAGCAGCTTAAAGGCGGCCAGCTCTGGAAACACCATATATTTT.

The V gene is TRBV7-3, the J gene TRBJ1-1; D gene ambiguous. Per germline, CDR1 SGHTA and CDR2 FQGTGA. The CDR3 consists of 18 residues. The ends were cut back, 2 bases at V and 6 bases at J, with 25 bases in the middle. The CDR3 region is CASSLPKSRGRLPSEAFF. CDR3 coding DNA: TGTGCCAGCAGCTTACCGAAGTCCCGCGGCCGGCTCCCCTCTGAAGCTTTCTTT.

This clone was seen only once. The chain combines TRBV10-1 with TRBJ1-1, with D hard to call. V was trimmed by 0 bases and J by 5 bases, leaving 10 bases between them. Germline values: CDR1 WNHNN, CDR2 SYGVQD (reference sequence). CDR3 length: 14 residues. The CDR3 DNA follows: TGCGCCAGCAGTGAGTCGATGGGCCGAACTGAAGCTTTCTTT. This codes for CASSESMGRTEAFF.

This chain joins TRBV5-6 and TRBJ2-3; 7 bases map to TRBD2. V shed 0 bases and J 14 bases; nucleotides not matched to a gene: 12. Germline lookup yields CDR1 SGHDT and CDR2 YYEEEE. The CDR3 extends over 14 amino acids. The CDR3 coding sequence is TGTGCCAGCAGCTTGGATGGGTTGGGGGGGATGAGGTATTTT. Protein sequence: CASSLDGLGGMRYF.

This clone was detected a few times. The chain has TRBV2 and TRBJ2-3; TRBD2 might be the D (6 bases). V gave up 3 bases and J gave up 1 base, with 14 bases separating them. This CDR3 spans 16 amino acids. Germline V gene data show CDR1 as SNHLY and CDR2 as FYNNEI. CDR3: CASSERGGLGTDTQYF. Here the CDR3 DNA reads TGTGCCAGCAGTGAGAGGGGAGGCTTGGGCACAGATACGCAGTATTTT.

The CDR3 DNA reads TGCAGCGTTCCGGGGACAGGGAAAGCTTTCTTT. Translating gives CSVPGTGKAFF. This chain joins TRBV29-1 and TRBJ1-1; 9 bases line up with TRBD1. Germline-derived CDR1 and CDR2 are SQVTM and ANQGSEA. With V trimmed by 5 bases and J by 9 bases, 4 bases remained unmatched. The CDR3 has 11 residues. Full variable domain (missing parts from reference TRBV29-1 and TRBJ1-1): SAVISQKPSRDICQRGTSLTIQCQVDSQVTMMFWYRQQPGQSLTLIATANQGSEATYESGFVIDKFPISRPNLTFSTLTVSNMSPEDSSIYLCSVPGTGKAFFGQGTRLTVV.

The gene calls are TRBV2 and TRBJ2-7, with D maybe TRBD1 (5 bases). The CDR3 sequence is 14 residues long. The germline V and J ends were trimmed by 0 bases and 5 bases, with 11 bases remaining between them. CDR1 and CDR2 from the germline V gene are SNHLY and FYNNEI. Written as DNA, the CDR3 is TGTGCCAGCAGTGAAGCTGGGCAGGGTGACGAGCAGTACTTC. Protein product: CASSEAGQGDEQYF.

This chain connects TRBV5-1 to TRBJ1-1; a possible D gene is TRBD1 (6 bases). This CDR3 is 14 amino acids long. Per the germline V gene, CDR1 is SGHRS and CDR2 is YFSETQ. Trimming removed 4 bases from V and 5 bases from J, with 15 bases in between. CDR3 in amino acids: CASSPRMRGTEAFF. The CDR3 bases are TGCGCCAGCAGCCCCCGAATGAGGGGGACTGAAGCTTTCTTT.

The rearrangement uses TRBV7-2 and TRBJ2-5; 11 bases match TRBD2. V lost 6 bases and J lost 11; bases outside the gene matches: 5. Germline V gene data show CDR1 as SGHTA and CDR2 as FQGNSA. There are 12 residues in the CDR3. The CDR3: CASSTSGREQYF. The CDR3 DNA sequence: TGTGCCAGCAGTACTAGCGGGAGAGAGCAGTACTTC.

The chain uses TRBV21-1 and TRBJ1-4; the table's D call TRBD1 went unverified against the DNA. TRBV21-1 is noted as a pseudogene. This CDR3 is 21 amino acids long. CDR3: CASSKKVYRDRGLLRAEKLFF. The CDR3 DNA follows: TGTGCCAGCAGCAAAAAAGTCTACCGGGACAGGGGACTTTTGAGAGCTGAAAAACTGTTTTTT.

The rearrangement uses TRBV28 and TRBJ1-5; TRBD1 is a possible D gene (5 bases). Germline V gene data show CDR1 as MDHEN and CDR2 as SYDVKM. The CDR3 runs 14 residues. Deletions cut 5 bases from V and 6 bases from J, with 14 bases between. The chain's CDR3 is CASSKRGFSQPQHF. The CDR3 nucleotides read TGTGCCAGCAGTAAAAGGGGTTTTAGTCAGCCCCAGCATTTT.

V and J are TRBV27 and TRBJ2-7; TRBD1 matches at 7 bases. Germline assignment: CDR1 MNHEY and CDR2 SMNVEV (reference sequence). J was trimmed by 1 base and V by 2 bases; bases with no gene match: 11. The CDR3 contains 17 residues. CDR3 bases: TGTGCCAGCAGTTTAGGGCCCCCGGACAGGTTTTCCTACGAGCAGTACTTC. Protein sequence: CASSLGPPDRFSYEQYF.

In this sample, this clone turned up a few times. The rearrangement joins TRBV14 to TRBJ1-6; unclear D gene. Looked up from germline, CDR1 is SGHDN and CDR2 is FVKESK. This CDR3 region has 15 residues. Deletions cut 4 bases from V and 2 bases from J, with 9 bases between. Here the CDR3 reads CASSLPGTYNSPLHF. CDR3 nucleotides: TGTGCCAGCAGCCTTCCGGGAACCTATAATTCACCCCTCCACTTT.

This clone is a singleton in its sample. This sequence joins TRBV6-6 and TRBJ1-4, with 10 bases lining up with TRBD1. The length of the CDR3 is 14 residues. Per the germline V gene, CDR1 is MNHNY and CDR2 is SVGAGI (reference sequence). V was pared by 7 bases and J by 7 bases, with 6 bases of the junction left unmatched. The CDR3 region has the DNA TGTGCCAGCACTCCGGGACAGGGGCGTGAAAAACTGTTTTTT. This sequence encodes CASTPGQGREKLFF.

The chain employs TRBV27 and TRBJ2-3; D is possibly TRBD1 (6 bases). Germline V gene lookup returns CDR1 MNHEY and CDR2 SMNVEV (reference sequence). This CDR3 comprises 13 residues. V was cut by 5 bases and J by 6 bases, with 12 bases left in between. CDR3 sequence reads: CASSPLRGDTQYF. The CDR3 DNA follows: TGTGCCAGCAGTCCCCTGAGGGGGGATACGCAGTATTTT.

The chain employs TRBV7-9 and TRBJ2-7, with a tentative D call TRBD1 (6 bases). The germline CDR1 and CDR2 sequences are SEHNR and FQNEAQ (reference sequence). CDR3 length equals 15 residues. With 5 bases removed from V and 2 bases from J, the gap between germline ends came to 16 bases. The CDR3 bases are TGTGCCAGCAGCCTCGACCCGACAGGTACCTACGAGCAGTACTTC. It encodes CASSLDPTGTYEQYF.

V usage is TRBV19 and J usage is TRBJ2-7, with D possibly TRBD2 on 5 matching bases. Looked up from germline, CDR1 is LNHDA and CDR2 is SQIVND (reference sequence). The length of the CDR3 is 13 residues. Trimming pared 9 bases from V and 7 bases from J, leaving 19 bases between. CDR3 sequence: CASRVGGLGEQYF. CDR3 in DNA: TGTGCCAGCCGAGTCGGCGGGTTAGGAGAGCAGTACTTC.